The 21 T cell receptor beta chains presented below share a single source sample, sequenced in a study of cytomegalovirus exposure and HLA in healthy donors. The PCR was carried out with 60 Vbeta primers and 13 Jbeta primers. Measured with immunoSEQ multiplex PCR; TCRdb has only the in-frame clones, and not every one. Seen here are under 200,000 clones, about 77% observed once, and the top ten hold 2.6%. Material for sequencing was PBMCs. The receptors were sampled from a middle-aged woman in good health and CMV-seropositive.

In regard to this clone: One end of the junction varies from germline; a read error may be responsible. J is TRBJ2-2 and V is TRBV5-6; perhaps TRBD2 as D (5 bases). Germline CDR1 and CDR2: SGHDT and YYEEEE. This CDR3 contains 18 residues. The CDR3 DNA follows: TGTGCCAGCAGATTGGGAGCTTATTGGACTGCGAACACCGGGGAGCTGTTTTTT. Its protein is CASRLGAYWTANTGELFF.

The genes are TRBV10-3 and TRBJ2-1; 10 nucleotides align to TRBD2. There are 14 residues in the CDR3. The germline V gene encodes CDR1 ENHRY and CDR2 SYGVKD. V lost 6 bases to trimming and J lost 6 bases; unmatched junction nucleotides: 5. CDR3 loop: CAIRLAGEGNEQFF. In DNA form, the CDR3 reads TGTGCCATCAGGCTAGCGGGAGAGGGCAATGAGCAGTTCTTC.

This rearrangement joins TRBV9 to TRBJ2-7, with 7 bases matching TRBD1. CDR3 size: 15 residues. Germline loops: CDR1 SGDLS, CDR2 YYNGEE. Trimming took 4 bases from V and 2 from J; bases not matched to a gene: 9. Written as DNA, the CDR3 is TGTGCCAGCAGCCAAAAGCCAGACAGGGCCTACGAGCAGTACTTC. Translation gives CASSQKPDRAYEQYF.

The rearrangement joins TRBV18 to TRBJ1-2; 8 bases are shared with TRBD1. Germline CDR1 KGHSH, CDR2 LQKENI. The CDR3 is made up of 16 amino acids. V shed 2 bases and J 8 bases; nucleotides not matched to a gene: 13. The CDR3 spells CASSPTGQGAVGGYTF. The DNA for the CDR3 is TGTGCCAGCTCACCAACCGGTCAGGGGGCGGTTGGCGGCTACACCTTC.

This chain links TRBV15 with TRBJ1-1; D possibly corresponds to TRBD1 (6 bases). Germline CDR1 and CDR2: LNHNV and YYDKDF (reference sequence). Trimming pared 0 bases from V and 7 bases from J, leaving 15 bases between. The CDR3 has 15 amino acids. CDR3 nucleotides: TGTGCCACCAGCAGAGATCGCGGACAGACTATTGAAGCTTTCTTT. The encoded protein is CATSRDRGQTIEAFF. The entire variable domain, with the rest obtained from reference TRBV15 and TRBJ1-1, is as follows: DAMVIQNPRYQVTQFGKPVTLSCSQTLNHNVMYWYQQKSSQAPKLLFHYYDKDFNNEADTPDNFQSRRPNTSFCFLDIRSPGLGDTAMYLCATSRDRGQTIEAFFGQGTRLTVV.

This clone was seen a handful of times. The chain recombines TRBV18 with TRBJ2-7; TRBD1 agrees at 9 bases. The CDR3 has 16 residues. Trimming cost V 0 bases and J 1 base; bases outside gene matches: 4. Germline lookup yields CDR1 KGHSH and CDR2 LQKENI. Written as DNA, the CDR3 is TGTGCCAGCTCACCACCCGGGACAGGGACTTCCTACGAGCAGTACTTC. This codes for CASSPPGTGTSYEQYF.

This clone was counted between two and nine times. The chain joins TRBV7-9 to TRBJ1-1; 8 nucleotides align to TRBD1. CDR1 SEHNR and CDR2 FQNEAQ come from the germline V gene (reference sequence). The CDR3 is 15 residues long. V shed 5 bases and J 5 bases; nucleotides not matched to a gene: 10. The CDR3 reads CASSLPRTGSTEAFF. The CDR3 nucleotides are TGTGCCAGCAGCCTCCCCAGGACAGGGAGTACTGAAGCTTTCTTT.

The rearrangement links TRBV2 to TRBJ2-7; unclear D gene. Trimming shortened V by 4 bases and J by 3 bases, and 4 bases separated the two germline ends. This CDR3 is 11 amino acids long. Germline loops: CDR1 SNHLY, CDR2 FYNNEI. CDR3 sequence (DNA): TGTGCCAGCAGTGGAGGCTACGAGCAGTACTTC. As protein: CASSGGYEQYF.

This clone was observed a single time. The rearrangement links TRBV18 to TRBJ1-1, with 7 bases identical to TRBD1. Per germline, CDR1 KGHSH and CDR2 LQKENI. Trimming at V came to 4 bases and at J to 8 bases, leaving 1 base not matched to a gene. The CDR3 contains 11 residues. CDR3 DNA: TGTGCCAGCTCACAGGACAGGGAAGCTTTCTTT. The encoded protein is CASSQDREAFF.

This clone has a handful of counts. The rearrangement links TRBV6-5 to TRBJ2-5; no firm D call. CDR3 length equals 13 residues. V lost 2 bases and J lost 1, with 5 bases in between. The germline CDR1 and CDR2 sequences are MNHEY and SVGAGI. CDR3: CASSYAAQETQYF. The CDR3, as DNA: TGTGCCAGCAGTTACGCGGCCCAAGAGACCCAGTACTTC.

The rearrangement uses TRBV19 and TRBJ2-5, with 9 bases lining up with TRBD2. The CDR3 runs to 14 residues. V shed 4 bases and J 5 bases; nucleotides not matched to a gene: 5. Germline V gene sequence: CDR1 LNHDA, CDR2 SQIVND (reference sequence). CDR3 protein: CASSSRGGVETQYF. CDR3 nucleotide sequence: TGTGCCAGTAGTAGCCGCGGGGGGGTGGAGACCCAGTACTTC.

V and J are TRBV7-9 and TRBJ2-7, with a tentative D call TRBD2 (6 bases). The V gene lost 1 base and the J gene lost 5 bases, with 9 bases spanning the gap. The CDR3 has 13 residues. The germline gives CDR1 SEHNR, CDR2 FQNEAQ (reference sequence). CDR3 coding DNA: TGTGCCAGCAGCTTAGGACCGGGAGACGAGCAGTACTTC. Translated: CASSLGPGDEQYF.

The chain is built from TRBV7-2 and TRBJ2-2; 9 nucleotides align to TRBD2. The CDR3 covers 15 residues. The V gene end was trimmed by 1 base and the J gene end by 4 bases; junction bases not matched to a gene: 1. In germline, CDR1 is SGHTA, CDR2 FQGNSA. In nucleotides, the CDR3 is TGTGCCAGCAGCTTAGGACTAGCGGTCACCGGGGAGCTGTTTTTT. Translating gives CASSLGLAVTGELFF.

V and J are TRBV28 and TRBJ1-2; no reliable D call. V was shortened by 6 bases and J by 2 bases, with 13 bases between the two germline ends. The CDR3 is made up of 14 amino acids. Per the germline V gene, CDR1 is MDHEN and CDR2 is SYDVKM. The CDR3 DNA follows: TGTGCCAGCAGGGTCAAACAGTCAAACTATGGCTACACCTTC. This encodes CASRVKQSNYGYTF.

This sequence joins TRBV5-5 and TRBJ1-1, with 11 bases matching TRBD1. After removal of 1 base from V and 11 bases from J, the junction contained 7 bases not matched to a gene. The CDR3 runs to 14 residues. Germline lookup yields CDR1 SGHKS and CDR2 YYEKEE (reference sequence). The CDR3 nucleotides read TGTGCCAGCAGCTTGTATGGGACAGGGGGTCGTGCTTTCTTT. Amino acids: CASSLYGTGGRAFF.

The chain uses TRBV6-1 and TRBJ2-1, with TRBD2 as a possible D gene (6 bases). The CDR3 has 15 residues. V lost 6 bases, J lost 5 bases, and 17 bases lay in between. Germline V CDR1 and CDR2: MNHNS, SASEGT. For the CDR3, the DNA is TGTGCCAGCAGGGTGGGACTGTTACACCACAATGAGCAGTTCTTC. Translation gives CASRVGLLHHNEQFF.

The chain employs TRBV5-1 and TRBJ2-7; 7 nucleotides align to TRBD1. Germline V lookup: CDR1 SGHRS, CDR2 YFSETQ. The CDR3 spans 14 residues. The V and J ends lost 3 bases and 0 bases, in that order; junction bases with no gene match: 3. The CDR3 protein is CASSWTGFSYEQYF. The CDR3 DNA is TGCGCCAGCAGCTGGACAGGATTCTCCTACGAGCAGTACTTC.

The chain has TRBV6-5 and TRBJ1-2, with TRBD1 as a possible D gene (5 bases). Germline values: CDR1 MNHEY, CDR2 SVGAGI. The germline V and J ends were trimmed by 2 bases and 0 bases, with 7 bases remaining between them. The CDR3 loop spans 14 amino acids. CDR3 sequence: CASSYRGSNYGYTF. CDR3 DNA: TGTGCCAGCAGTTACAGGGGTTCTAACTATGGCTACACCTTC.

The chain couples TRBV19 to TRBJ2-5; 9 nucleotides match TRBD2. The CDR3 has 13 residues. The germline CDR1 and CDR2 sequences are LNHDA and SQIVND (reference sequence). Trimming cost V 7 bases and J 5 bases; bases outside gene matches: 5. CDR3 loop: CASTASGVETQYF. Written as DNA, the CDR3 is TGTGCCAGTACTGCTAGCGGGGTGGAGACCCAGTACTTC.

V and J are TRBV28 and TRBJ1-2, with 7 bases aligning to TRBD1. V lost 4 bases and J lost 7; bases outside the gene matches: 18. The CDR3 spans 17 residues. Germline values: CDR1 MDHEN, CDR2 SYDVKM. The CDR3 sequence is CASSSWPGVIDRAGYTF. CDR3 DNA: TGTGCCAGCAGTTCGTGGCCTGGCGTTATCGACAGGGCTGGCTACACCTTC.

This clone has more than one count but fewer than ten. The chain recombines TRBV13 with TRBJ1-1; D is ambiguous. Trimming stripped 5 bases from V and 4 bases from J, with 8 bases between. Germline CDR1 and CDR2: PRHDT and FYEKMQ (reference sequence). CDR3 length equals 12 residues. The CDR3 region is CASSLTPTEAFF. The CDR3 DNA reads TGTGCCAGCAGCCTAACCCCCACTGAAGCTTTCTTT.